The sequence of this TCR beta chain was determined in a study of CD8 T cells in Susac syndrome. As for the study in general: Patients with Susac syndrome, at blood draw, were therapy-naive, on corticosteroids, or on intravenous immunoglobulin alone. Study conclusions and caveats: The study conceded that its TCR sequencing and HLA analysis involved relatively few individuals.

CDR1 and CDR2 (germline): SGHTA, FQGNSA. The ends lost 1 base at V and 5 bases at J; junction bases unmatched: 9. This CDR3 region has 16 residues. CD8+ and CD4+ T cells were negatively isolated; TEMRA cells were FACS-enriched. An amount of RNA that ranged from roughly 0.45 to 1 ug was reverse transcribed with random hexamers. Amplification of TCR beta CDR3 spanned 54 Vbeta and 13 Jbeta via immunoSEQ multiplex PCR. One entry per CDR3 protein, called by TCRdb with MiXCR from the immunoSEQ multiplex PCR reads. The sample consists of hundreds of thousands of distinct CDR3 sequences, about 95% of them appearing once. A word on this clonotype: Its antigen is unidentified.

Specimen: CD4+ T cells from PBMCs. The gene calls are TRBV7-2 and TRBJ2-3; 7 bases match TRBD2. This TCR was recovered from a human donor with Susac syndrome. The DNA of the CDR3 is TGTGCCAGCAGCTTAGGGGAGACGGGAGGCAGAGATACGCAGTATTTT. This codes for CASSLGETGGRDTQYF.